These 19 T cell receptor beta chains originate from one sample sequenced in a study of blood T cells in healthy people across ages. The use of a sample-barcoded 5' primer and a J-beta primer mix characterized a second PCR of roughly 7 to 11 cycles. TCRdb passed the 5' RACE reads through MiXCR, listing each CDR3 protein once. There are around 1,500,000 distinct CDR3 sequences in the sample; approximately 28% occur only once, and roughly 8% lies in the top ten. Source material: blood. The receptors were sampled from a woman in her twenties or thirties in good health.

CDR3: CASSKKGGPLATLSYNEQFF. As DNA, the CDR3 is TGTGCCAGCAGCAAAAAGGGGGGACCTCTAGCGACCCTCTCCTACAATGAGCAGTTCTTC. The chain employs TRBV21-1 and TRBJ2-1; the listed D gene, TRBD1, was not tested against the DNA. TRBV21-1 corresponds to a pseudogene. This CDR3 has 20 amino acids.

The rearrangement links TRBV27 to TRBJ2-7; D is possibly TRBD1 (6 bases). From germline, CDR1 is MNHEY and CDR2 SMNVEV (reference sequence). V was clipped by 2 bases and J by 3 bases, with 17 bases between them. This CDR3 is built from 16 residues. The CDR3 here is CASSLSPTGGNYEQYF. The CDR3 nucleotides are TGTGCCAGCAGTTTAAGCCCGACAGGTGGAAACTACGAGCAGTACTTC.

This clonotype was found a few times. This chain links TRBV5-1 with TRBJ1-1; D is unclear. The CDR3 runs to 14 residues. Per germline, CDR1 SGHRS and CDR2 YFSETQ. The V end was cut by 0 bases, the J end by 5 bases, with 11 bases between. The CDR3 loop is CASSLAAGQTEAFF. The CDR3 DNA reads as TGCGCCAGCAGCTTGGCCGCAGGTCAGACTGAAGCTTTCTTT.

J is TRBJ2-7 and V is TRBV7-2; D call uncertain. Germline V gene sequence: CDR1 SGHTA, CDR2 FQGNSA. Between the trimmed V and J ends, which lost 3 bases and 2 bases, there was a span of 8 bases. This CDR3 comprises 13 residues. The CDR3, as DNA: TGTGCCAGCAGCTTGAAGAATCCCTACGAGCAGTACTTC. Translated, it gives CASSLKNPYEQYF.

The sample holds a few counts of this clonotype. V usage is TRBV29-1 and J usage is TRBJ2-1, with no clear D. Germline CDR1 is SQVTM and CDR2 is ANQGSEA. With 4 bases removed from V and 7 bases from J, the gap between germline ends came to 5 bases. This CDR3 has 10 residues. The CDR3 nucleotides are TGCAGCGTTGTATTGAATGAGCAGTTCTTC. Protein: CSVVLNEQFF.

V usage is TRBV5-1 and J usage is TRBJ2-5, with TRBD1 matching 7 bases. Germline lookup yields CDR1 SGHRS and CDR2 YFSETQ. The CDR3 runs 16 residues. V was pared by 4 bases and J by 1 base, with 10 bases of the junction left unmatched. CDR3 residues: CASSVNRDRGQETQYF. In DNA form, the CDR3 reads TGCGCCAGCAGCGTGAACCGGGACAGAGGCCAAGAGACCCAGTACTTC.

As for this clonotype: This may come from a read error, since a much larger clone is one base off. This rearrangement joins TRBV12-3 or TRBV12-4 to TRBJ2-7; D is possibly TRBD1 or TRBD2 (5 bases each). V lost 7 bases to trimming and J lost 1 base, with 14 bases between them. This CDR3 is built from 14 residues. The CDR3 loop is CASTPGRRSYEQYF. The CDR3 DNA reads TGTGCCAGCACCCCGGGACGCCGGTCCTACGAGCAGTACTTC.

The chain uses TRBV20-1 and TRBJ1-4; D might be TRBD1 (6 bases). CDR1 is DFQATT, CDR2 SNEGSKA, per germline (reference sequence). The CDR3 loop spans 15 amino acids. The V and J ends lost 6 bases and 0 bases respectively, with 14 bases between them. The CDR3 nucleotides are TGCAGTGCCTCACTCAGACAGGCAACTAATGAAAAACTGTTTTTT. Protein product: CSASLRQATNEKLFF.

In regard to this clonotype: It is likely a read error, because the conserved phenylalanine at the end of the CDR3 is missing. The CDR3 nucleotides are TGTGCCATCTTGGGCAGGCAAGAGACCCAGTTCTGC. Its protein product is CAILGRQETQFC. The rearrangement uses TRBV28 and TRBJ2-5, with D unresolved. The end of the DNA fits TRBJ2-1 better, so the J call may be wrong. CDR1 and CDR2 (germline): MDHEN, SYDVKM. The CDR3 has 12 residues.

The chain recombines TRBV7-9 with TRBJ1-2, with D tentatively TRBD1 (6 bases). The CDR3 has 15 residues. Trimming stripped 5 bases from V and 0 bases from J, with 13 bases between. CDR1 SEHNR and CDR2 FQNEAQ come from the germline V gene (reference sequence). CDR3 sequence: CASSPTGSSNYGYTF. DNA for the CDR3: TGTGCCAGCAGCCCAACAGGGAGCTCTAACTATGGCTACACCTTC.

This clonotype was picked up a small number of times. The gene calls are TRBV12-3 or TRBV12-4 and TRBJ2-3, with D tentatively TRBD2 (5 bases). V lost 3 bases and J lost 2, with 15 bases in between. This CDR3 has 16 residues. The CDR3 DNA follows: TGTGCCAGCAGTTTGAGGCGGACCGGGGTCACAGATACGCAGTATTTT. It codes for CASSLRRTGVTDTQYF.

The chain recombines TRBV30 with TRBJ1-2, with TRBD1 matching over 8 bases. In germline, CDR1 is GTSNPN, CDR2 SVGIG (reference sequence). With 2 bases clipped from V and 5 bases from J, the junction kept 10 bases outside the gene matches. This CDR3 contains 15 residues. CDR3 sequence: CAWSTGQGELYGYTF. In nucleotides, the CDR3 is TGTGCCTGGAGTACAGGACAGGGAGAGTTGTATGGCTACACCTTC.

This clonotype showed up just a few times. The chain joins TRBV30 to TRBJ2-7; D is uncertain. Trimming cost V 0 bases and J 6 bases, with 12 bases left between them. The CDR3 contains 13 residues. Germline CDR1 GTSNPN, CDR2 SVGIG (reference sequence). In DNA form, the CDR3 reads TGTGCCTGGAGTGTTATCCCCACCGGCGAGCAGTACTTC. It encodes CAWSVIPTGEQYF.

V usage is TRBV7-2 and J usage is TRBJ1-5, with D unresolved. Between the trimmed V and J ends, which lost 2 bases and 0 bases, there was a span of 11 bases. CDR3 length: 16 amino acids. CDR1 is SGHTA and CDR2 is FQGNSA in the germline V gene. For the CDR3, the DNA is TGTGCCAGCAGCTTATCCGACGGATATAGCAATCAGCCCCAGCATTTT. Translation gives CASSLSDGYSNQPQHF.

The CDR3 DNA reads as TGTGCCACCAGTGATTTGTCCCGGGGGGCCCTCGATGAGCAGTTCTTC. Its protein is CATSDLSRGALDEQFF. The genes are TRBV24-1 and TRBJ2-1, with D perhaps TRBD2 (7 bases). The germline V and J ends were trimmed by 0 bases and 8 bases, with 16 bases remaining between them. The germline V gene encodes CDR1 KGHDR and CDR2 SFDVKD. The CDR3 covers 16 residues.

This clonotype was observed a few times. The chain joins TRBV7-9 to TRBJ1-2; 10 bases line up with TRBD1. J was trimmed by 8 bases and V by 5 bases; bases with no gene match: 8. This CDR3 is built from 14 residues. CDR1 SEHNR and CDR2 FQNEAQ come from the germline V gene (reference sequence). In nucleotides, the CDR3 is TGTGCCAGCAGCATCACCGGGACAGGGGAAGGCTACACCTTC. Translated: CASSITGTGEGYTF.

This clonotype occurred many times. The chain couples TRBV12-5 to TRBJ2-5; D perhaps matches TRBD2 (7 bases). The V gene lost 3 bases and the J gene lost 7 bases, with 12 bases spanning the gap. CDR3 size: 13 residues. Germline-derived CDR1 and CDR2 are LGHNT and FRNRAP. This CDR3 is CASGLGGEVTQYF. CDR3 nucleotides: TGTGCTAGTGGTTTAGGGGGGGAGGTGACCCAGTACTTC.

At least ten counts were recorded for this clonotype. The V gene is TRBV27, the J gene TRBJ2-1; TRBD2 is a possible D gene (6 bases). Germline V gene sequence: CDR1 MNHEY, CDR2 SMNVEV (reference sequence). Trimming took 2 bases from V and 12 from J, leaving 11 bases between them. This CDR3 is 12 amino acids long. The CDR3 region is CASSLLGRGQFF. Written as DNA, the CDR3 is TGTGCCAGCAGTTTACTTGGGCGGGGGCAGTTCTTC.

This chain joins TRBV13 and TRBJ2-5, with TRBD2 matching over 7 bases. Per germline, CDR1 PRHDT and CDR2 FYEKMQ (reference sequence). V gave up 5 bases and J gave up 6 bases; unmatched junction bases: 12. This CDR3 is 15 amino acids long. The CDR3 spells CASSPPWGGWKTQYF. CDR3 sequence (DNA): TGTGCCAGCAGCCCGCCGTGGGGGGGGTGGAAGACCCAGTACTTC.